Below, 2 T cell receptor beta chains from the same sample are listed, as sequenced in a study of cytomegalovirus exposure and HLA in healthy donors. The PCR made use of 60 Vbeta and 13 Jbeta primers. Generated by immunoSEQ multiplex PCR, the TCRdb table keeps only in-frame clones and is missing some. This sample has 180,000 or so clones; approximately 70% occur once, and the top ten carry less than 2.5%. The specimen sequenced was PBMCs. These receptors all stem from a human donor in good health.

The V and J genes are TRBV5-1 and TRBJ2-2, with 12 bases aligning to TRBD2. CDR1 is SGHRS, CDR2 YFSETQ, per germline. The J segment lost 4 bases and the V segment lost 0 bases, leaving 4 bases of the junction unmatched. The CDR3 is 17 amino acids. CDR3: CASSLAGLAGITGELFF. In DNA, the CDR3 is TGCGCCAGCAGCTTGGCCGGACTAGCGGGGATCACCGGGGAGCTGTTTTTT.

The V call is TRBV30, the J call TRBJ1-2; D gene uncertain. The germline V gene has CDR1 GTSNPN and CDR2 SVGIG (reference sequence). Deletions cut 0 bases from V and 5 bases from J, with 7 bases between. The CDR3 consists of 12 residues. The CDR3 DNA reads TGTGCCTGGAGTGTAAAACGGTATGGCTACACCTTC. Its translation is CAWSVKRYGYTF.